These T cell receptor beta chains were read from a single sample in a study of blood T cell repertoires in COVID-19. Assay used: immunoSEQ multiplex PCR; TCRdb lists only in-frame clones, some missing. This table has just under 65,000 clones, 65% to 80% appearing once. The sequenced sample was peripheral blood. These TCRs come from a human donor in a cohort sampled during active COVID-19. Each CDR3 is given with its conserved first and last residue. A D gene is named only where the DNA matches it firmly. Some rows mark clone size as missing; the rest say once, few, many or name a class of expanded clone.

CDR3nt: TGTGCCAGTCGCGACAGGCGAGAAGCAGAGGGCTATGGCTACACCTTC; CDR3aa: CASRDRREAEGYGYTF; v_gene: TRBV19; abundance: .; j_gene: TRBJ1-2; d_gene: .
CDR3nt: TGTGCCAGCAGCTTGGAGTTGAGGCAGGGCACTGAAGCTTTCTTT; CDR3aa: CASSLELRQGTEAFF; v_gene: TRBV7-2; abundance: .; j_gene: TRBJ1-1; d_gene: .
CDR3nt: TGCGCCAGCAGCGTAGACAGGAGTGAATCTAACTATGGCTACACCTTC; CDR3aa: CASSVDRSESNYGYTF; v_gene: TRBV5-1; abundance: .; j_gene: TRBJ1-2; d_gene: .
CDR3nt: TGTGCCAGCAGTGACTGGGCCAGCAGAAATTCACCCCTCCACTTT; CDR3aa: CASSDWASRNSPLHF; v_gene: TRBV25-1; abundance: .; j_gene: TRBJ1-6; d_gene: .
CDR3nt: TGCAGCGCGGGGACGGGATTCTCTGGAAACACCATATATTTT; CDR3aa: CSAGTGFSGNTIYF; v_gene: TRBV29-1; abundance: .; j_gene: TRBJ1-3; d_gene: .
CDR3nt: TGTGCCAGCAGTGACGGGGCTGGAAACACCATATATTTT; CDR3aa: CASSDGAGNTIYF; v_gene: TRBV2; abundance: once; j_gene: TRBJ1-3; d_gene: .
CDR3nt: TGTGCCAGCAGCTCCCGGTCCGATGGCTACACCTTC; CDR3aa: CASSSRSDGYTF; v_gene: TRBV7-2; abundance: .; j_gene: TRBJ1-2; d_gene: .
CDR3nt: TGTGCCAGCAGGGGGACAGGGGTGGGCACTGAAGCTTTCTTT; CDR3aa: CASRGTGVGTEAFF; v_gene: TRBV6-5; abundance: .; j_gene: TRBJ1-1; d_gene: TRBD1
CDR3nt: TGTGCCAGCTCACCCGAGTTGAGGGTTAGGGACACTGAAGCTTTCTTT; CDR3aa: CASSPELRVRDTEAFF; v_gene: TRBV18; abundance: .; j_gene: TRBJ1-1; d_gene: .
CDR3nt: TGTGCCAGCAGCGCCCGACTAGCGGGGCAACGCACAGATACGCAGTATTTT; CDR3aa: CASSARLAGQRTDTQYF; v_gene: TRBV7-3; abundance: .; j_gene: TRBJ2-3; d_gene: TRBD2
CDR3nt: TGTGCCAGCAGCGTAGGACTAGCGGCGGGAGATACGCAGTATTTT; CDR3aa: CASSVGLAAGDTQYF; v_gene: TRBV9; abundance: .; j_gene: TRBJ2-3; d_gene: TRBD2
CDR3nt: TGTGCCAGCAGCGAACGGACTAGCGGGGGGGCAGTGGGGACCCAGTACTTC; CDR3aa: CASSERTSGGAVGTQYF; v_gene: TRBV11-2; abundance: .; j_gene: TRBJ2-5; d_gene: TRBD2
CDR3nt: TGTGCCAGCAGCTTTAGCGATAGCTCCTACAATGAGCAGTTCTTC; CDR3aa: CASSFSDSSYNEQFF; v_gene: TRBV7-2; abundance: .; j_gene: TRBJ2-1; d_gene: .
CDR3nt: TGTGCCAGCAGCAGGGGGACAGGGGGGTCGGGAAGCAATCAGCCCCAGCATTTT; CDR3aa: CASSRGTGGSGSNQPQHF; v_gene: TRBV7-2; abundance: .; j_gene: TRBJ1-5; d_gene: TRBD1
CDR3nt: TGTGCCAGCAGTTACGGTAGTGGCGGGGGGCTTGATACGCAGTATTTT; CDR3aa: CASSYGSGGGLDTQYF; v_gene: TRBV6-5; abundance: .; j_gene: TRBJ2-3; d_gene: TRBD2
CDR3nt: TGCGCCAGCAGCCAAGCCGACAGGGATTTTGCACCCCTCCACTTT; CDR3aa: CASSQADRDFAPLHF; v_gene: TRBV4-1; abundance: .; j_gene: TRBJ1-6; d_gene: TRBD1
CDR3nt: TGTGCCTGGAGTGGCAGTAATTCACCCCTCCACTTT; CDR3aa: CAWSGSNSPLHF; v_gene: TRBV30; abundance: few; j_gene: TRBJ1-6; d_gene: .
CDR3nt: TGTGCCAGTAGTATAGATGGGCGGGAAAACTATGGCTACACCTTC; CDR3aa: CASSIDGRENYGYTF; v_gene: TRBV19; abundance: .; j_gene: TRBJ1-2; d_gene: .
CDR3nt: TGTGCCAGCAGCCAGGAGGGACAGGCCTCAACCTATGGCTACACCTTC; CDR3aa: CASSQEGQASTYGYTF; v_gene: TRBV4-2; abundance: once; j_gene: TRBJ1-2; d_gene: TRBD1
CDR3nt: TGTGCCAGCAGCAACGGGGACAGGCATAATGAAAAACTGTTTTTT; CDR3aa: CASSNGDRHNEKLFF; v_gene: TRBV7-9; abundance: .; j_gene: TRBJ1-4; d_gene: TRBD1
CDR3nt: TGCGCCAGCAGCGGCGGGACTAGCGGGGGGTTTAGGGAGCAGTACTTC; CDR3aa: CASSGGTSGGFREQYF; v_gene: TRBV5-1; abundance: .; j_gene: TRBJ2-7; d_gene: TRBD2
CDR3nt: TGTGCCAGCAGCGTAGATCAGGGTAGATCACCCCTCCACTTT; CDR3aa: CASSVDQGRSPLHF; v_gene: TRBV9; abundance: .; j_gene: TRBJ1-6; d_gene: .
CDR3nt: TGTGCCAGCAGCCAAGATGGCAACACCATATATTTT; CDR3aa: CASSQDGNTIYF; v_gene: TRBV3-1/TRBV3-2; abundance: .; j_gene: TRBJ1-3; d_gene: .
CDR3nt: TGTGCCAGCGGGACAATCTACAATGAGCAGTTCTTC; CDR3aa: CASGTIYNEQFF; v_gene: TRBV9; abundance: .; j_gene: TRBJ2-1; d_gene: .
CDR3nt: TGTGCCAGCAGCTTAGCGGCCACCCCAGGGGGCACTGAAGCTTTCTTT; CDR3aa: CASSLAATPGGTEAFF; v_gene: TRBV7-8; abundance: .; j_gene: TRBJ1-1; d_gene: TRBD1
CDR3nt: TGTGCCATCAGTGATGGACAGGTGAACACTGAAGCTTTCTTT; CDR3aa: CAISDGQVNTEAFF; v_gene: TRBV10-3; abundance: .; j_gene: TRBJ1-1; d_gene: TRBD1
CDR3nt: TGTGCCAGCAGCCCGGGGGTAGCAGAGACCCAGTACTTC; CDR3aa: CASSPGVAETQYF; v_gene: TRBV9; abundance: .; j_gene: TRBJ2-5; d_gene: .
CDR3nt: TGTGCCAGTAGCGTACTGGAAAAACTGTTTTTT; CDR3aa: CASSVLEKLFF; v_gene: TRBV19; abundance: .; j_gene: TRBJ1-4; d_gene: .
CDR3nt: TGTGCCAGCAGTCGACAGGGGGCCTCTAATGAAAAACTGTTTTTT; CDR3aa: CASSRQGASNEKLFF; v_gene: TRBV2; abundance: .; j_gene: TRBJ1-4; d_gene: TRBD1
CDR3nt: TGCGCCAGCAGCTTGGGGGAGGGGACCATCTACAATGAGCAGTTCTTC; CDR3aa: CASSLGEGTIYNEQFF; v_gene: TRBV5-1; abundance: .; j_gene: TRBJ2-1; d_gene: TRBD2
CDR3nt: TGTGCCAGCAGCTTATTGGCACATGGCTCTGGAAACACCATATATTTT; CDR3aa: CASSLLAHGSGNTIYF; v_gene: TRBV11-2; abundance: .; j_gene: TRBJ1-3; d_gene: .
CDR3nt: TGTGCCAGCAGCCAAGTGGGGAGGGTAAGCACCGGGGAGCTGTTTTTT; CDR3aa: CASSQVGRVSTGELFF; v_gene: TRBV14; abundance: .; j_gene: TRBJ2-2; d_gene: TRBD2
CDR3nt: TGTGCCAGTAGTTCGACAGGAGCTAGCAATCAGCCCCAGCATTTT; CDR3aa: CASSSTGASNQPQHF; v_gene: TRBV19; abundance: .; j_gene: TRBJ1-5; d_gene: .
CDR3nt: TGTGCCAGCAGCTTAGTTGCCAGGGCCCACGAGCAGTACTTC; CDR3aa: CASSLVARAHEQYF; v_gene: TRBV7-8; abundance: .; j_gene: TRBJ2-7; d_gene: .
CDR3nt: TGTGCCAGCAGCGTCCTGACTAGCGGGGGGGAGACCCAGTACTTC; CDR3aa: CASSVLTSGGETQYF; v_gene: TRBV5-6; abundance: .; j_gene: TRBJ2-5; d_gene: TRBD2
CDR3nt: TGTGCCAGCAGCTCCAGAGGCGGGCAGGATCACTATGGCTACACCTTC; CDR3aa: CASSSRGGQDHYGYTF; v_gene: TRBV7-2; abundance: .; j_gene: TRBJ1-2; d_gene: .
CDR3nt: TGCAGCGTCAGGGACACTCAACAAGAGACCCAGTACTTC; CDR3aa: CSVRDTQQETQYF; v_gene: TRBV29-1; abundance: .; j_gene: TRBJ2-5; d_gene: .
CDR3nt: TGTGCCAGCAGCTTGGTTGGACAGACCTACGAGCAGTACTTC; CDR3aa: CASSLVGQTYEQYF; v_gene: TRBV5-5; abundance: few; j_gene: TRBJ2-7; d_gene: .
CDR3nt: TGTGCCTGGAAACGAGCGGGGGGGCCAGATACGCAGTATTTT; CDR3aa: CAWKRAGGPDTQYF; v_gene: TRBV30; abundance: .; j_gene: TRBJ2-3; d_gene: TRBD2
CDR3nt: TGTGCCAGCCGAGGGGACAGGGGAAGAGACGCTGGAAACACCATATATTTT; CDR3aa: CASRGDRGRDAGNTIYF; v_gene: TRBV2; abundance: .; j_gene: TRBJ1-3; d_gene: TRBD1
CDR3nt: TGTGCCAGCAGCTCCCATAGCGGGGGCCAAGAGACCCAGTACTTC; CDR3aa: CASSSHSGGQETQYF; v_gene: TRBV11-2; abundance: .; j_gene: TRBJ2-5; d_gene: TRBD2
CDR3nt: TGTGCCAGCAGCCCCACCGGTGCGAAGCTCAAAAACATTCAGTACTTC; CDR3aa: CASSPTGAKLKNIQYF; v_gene: TRBV25-1; abundance: .; j_gene: TRBJ2-4; d_gene: .
CDR3nt: TGTGCCAGCAGTGTTCAACGAAGAGACACCGGGGAGCTGTTTTTT; CDR3aa: CASSVQRRDTGELFF; v_gene: TRBV2; abundance: .; j_gene: TRBJ2-2; d_gene: .
CDR3nt: TGTGCCAGCAGTTTACAGGTGAACACTGAAGCTTTCTTT; CDR3aa: CASSLQVNTEAFF; v_gene: TRBV2; abundance: once; j_gene: TRBJ1-1; d_gene: .
CDR3nt: TGCGCCAGCACCCCGACAGGGGGCGTCGGGGCCAACGTCCTGACTTTC; CDR3aa: CASTPTGGVGANVLTF; v_gene: TRBV5-1; abundance: .; j_gene: TRBJ2-6; d_gene: TRBD1
CDR3nt: TGCAACCATGGCACAGGGGGCTCAAGGAGCAATCAGCCCCAGCATTTT; CDR3aa: CNHGTGGSRSNQPQHF; v_gene: TRBV23-1; abundance: .; j_gene: TRBJ1-5; d_gene: TRBD1
CDR3nt: TGTGCCAGCAGCCACCCCCAGTCCGGGGGGGCGACCCAAGAGACCCAGTACTTC; CDR3aa: CASSHPQSGGATQETQYF; v_gene: TRBV4-2; abundance: .; j_gene: TRBJ2-5; d_gene: TRBD2
CDR3nt: TGTGCCAGCAGAGGGCGACAGGGGACCTCCTACGAGCAGTACTTC; CDR3aa: CASRGRQGTSYEQYF; v_gene: TRBV6-5; abundance: .; j_gene: TRBJ2-7; d_gene: TRBD1
CDR3nt: TGCGCCAGCAGCCAAGAGGTCAGGGGAGTGAACACTGAAGCTTTCTTT; CDR3aa: CASSQEVRGVNTEAFF; v_gene: TRBV4-1; abundance: .; j_gene: TRBJ1-1; d_gene: .
CDR3nt: TGTGCCAGCAGCGACAGCCGGACAGGAGGAAACACCATATATTTT; CDR3aa: CASSDSRTGGNTIYF; v_gene: TRBV7-9; abundance: few; j_gene: TRBJ1-3; d_gene: TRBD1
CDR3nt: TGTGCCAGCAGCTTCAGGGGACAGGGGGATGGCTACACCTTC; CDR3aa: CASSFRGQGDGYTF; v_gene: TRBV5-8; abundance: .; j_gene: TRBJ1-2; d_gene: TRBD1
CDR3nt: TGTGCCAGCAGCTTACCACGGTCGAACACTGAAGCTTTCTTT; CDR3aa: CASSLPRSNTEAFF; v_gene: TRBV7-9; abundance: .; j_gene: TRBJ1-1; d_gene: .
CDR3nt: TGTGCCAGCAATACAGGCTATGGCTACACCTTC; CDR3aa: CASNTGYGYTF; v_gene: TRBV28; abundance: .; j_gene: TRBJ1-2; d_gene: .
CDR3nt: TGTGCCAGCAGTGACACTAGCGTCCCTTGGGAGCAGTACTTC; CDR3aa: CASSDTSVPWEQYF; v_gene: TRBV6-1; abundance: once; j_gene: TRBJ2-7; d_gene: TRBD2
CDR3nt: TGTGCCACAACCCCATCGGGACACAGACAAGAGACCCAGTACTTC; CDR3aa: CATTPSGHRQETQYF; v_gene: TRBV30; abundance: .; j_gene: TRBJ2-5; d_gene: .
CDR3nt: TGTGCCAGTAGTATGATGGGACAGTCTAATGAAAAACTGTTTTTT; CDR3aa: CASSMMGQSNEKLFF; v_gene: TRBV19; abundance: .; j_gene: TRBJ1-4; d_gene: TRBD1
CDR3nt: TGTGCCTGGGGTGATCGGGTGAGAGGCTACACCTTC; CDR3aa: CAWGDRVRGYTF; v_gene: TRBV30; abundance: once; j_gene: TRBJ1-2; d_gene: .
CDR3nt: TGTGCCAGCAGCGCGGACAGTGTCGGGGGCTACACCTTC; CDR3aa: CASSADSVGGYTF; v_gene: TRBV7-3; abundance: few; j_gene: TRBJ1-2; d_gene: .
CDR3nt: TGTGCCAGCAGCTTAGGGCGGAGCGCAGATACGCAGTATTTT; CDR3aa: CASSLGRSADTQYF; v_gene: TRBV11-2; abundance: .; j_gene: TRBJ2-3; d_gene: .
CDR3nt: TGTGCCAGCAGCCTGGACAGCTCTGGAAACACCATATATTTT; CDR3aa: CASSLDSSGNTIYF; v_gene: TRBV7-2; abundance: few; j_gene: TRBJ1-3; d_gene: .